These T cell receptor beta chains were read from a single sample in a study of Graves' ophthalmopathy and Graves' hyperthyroidism. Using its own MiXCR run on the multiplex PCR reads, TCRdb lists one record per CDR3 protein. The sample includes about 500,000 distinct CDR3 sequences, approximately 37% of them seen just once. The sequencing input was peripheral blood or thyroid tissue (not recorded which). Receptors originate from an adult man with Graves' hyperthyroidism. The CDR3 runs from the conserved cysteine through the conserved F or W. A D gene is named only where the DNA matches it firmly. Clone size is shown for a subset of rows, as once, few, many or a class of expanded clone.

clone size	D gene	J gene	V gene	CDR3 protein	CDR3 DNA
few	TRBD2	TRBJ2-7	TRBV5-1	CASSFLGLGRYEQYF	TGCGCCAGCAGCTTTTTGGGACTAGGCCGATACGAGCAGTACTTC
few	-	TRBJ1-5	TRBV5-1	CASSRDGSNQPQHF	TGCGCCAGCAGCCGGGACGGTAGCAATCAGCCCCAGCATTTT
-	-	TRBJ2-5	TRBV24-1	CATSGMEWGETQYF	TGTGCCACCAGTGGTATGGAGTGGGGAGAGACCCAGTACTTC
many	-	TRBJ1-2	TRBV24-1	CATSDRRGNGGYTF	TGTGCCACCAGTGACCGTCGGGGAAACGGTGGCTACACCTTC
-	TRBD1	TRBJ1-5	TRBV7-2	CASSTGQGRSQPQHF	TGTGCCAGCAGTACCGGACAGGGGCGCAGTCAGCCCCAGCATTTT
-	-	TRBJ1-5	TRBV10-3	CAIRGTEVQPQHF	TGTGCCATCAGGGGGACTGAGGTTCAGCCCCAGCATTTT
-	-	TRBJ1-2	TRBV14	CAWSVAVRGNYGYTF	TGTGCCTGGAGTGTAGCTGTGCGGGGCAACTATGGCTACACCTTC
many	TRBD1	TRBJ1-2	TRBV29-1	CSVDPRDSHGYTF	TGCAGCGTTGACCCGCGGGACAGCCATGGCTACACCTTC
-	-	TRBJ2-1	TRBV7-8	CASSLETGHNEQFF	TGTGCCAGCAGCTTAGAGACAGGTCACAATGAGCAGTTCTTC
many	-	TRBJ1-1	TRBV29-1	CSAGEAEAFF	TGCAGCGCTGGAGAGGCTGAAGCTTTCTTT
-	-	TRBJ1-5	TRBV9	CASSVRLAGSNTGGNQPQHF	TGTGCCAGCAGCGTGAGGCTAGCGGGGTCGAACACCGGGGGCAATCAGCCCCAGCATTTT
few	-	TRBJ2-1	TRBV2	CASSVGVQFF	TGTGCCAGCAGTGTAGGGGTGCAGTTCTTC
-	TRBD2	TRBJ2-3	TRBV11-2	CASSLAGGPYADTQYF	TGTGCCAGCAGCTTAGCGGGAGGGCCTTATGCAGATACGCAGTATTTT
-	TRBD1	TRBJ2-1	TRBV29-1	CSTGTGAVNEQFF	TGCAGCACCGGGACAGGGGCGGTCAATGAGCAGTTCTTC
many	TRBD2	TRBJ2-7	TRBV20-1	CSGSGDSYEQYF	TGCAGCGGGAGCGGGGATTCCTACGAGCAGTACTTC
many	TRBD1	TRBJ2-5	TRBV10-3	CAISDQDRVSQEAQYF	TGTGCCATCAGTGATCAGGACAGGGTGTCTCAAGAGGCCCAGTACTTC
-	TRBD1	TRBJ1-2	TRBV7-3	CASSQRTGGDPNYGYTF	TGTGCCAGCAGCCAAAGGACAGGGGGCGACCCTAACTATGGCTACACCTTC
many	TRBD1	TRBJ1-1	TRBV7-9	CASSSGQGENTEAFF	TGTGCCAGCAGCTCGGGACAGGGAGAAAACACTGAAGCTTTCTTT
many	-	TRBJ2-7	TRBV7-6	CASSPIGYEQYF	TGTGCCAGCAGCCCCATAGGATACGAGCAGTACTTC
once	-	TRBJ2-4	TRBV2	CASSGDGKNIQYF	TGTGCCAGCAGTGGGGACGGAAAAAACATTCAGTACTTC
-	-	TRBJ2-5	TRBV24-1	CATSARARAETQYF	TGTGCCACCAGTGCTAGAGCGAGGGCAGAGACCCAGTACTTC
many	-	TRBJ2-7	TRBV20-1	CSARALTGNSYEQYF	TGCAGTGCTAGGGCCTTGACAGGAAACTCCTACGAGCAGTACTTC
-	-	TRBJ1-1	TRBV29-1	CSVKGNGNTEAFF	TGCAGCGTTAAGGGTAACGGGAACACTGAAGCTTTCTTT